Listed below are T cell receptor beta chains from one sample, sequenced in a study of T-cell memory formation after mild COVID-19. TCRdb passed the 5' RACE reads through MiXCR, listing each CDR3 protein once. The data hold a few hundred thousand distinct CDR3 sequences, with about 22% observed a single time. Sequenced sample: PBMCs or a T cell subset sorted from them (not recorded which). Every receptor here comes from an adult woman who had mild COVID-19 (a few samples of this study predate the infection). Cell type and time point are not known. Both conserved end residues are trimmed from each CDR3.

TRBV5-5	TRBJ2-1	ASSLSGSRNEQF
TRBV7-9	TRBJ2-2	ASSPGSAGELF
TRBV28	TRBJ1-4	ASSSPDRRTNEKLF
TRBV7-2	TRBJ2-7	ASSLFKSSYEQY
TRBV12-3/TRBV12-4	TRBJ1-6	ASTSDRGNSPLH
TRBV7-9	TRBJ2-4	ASSLRPRGIQY
TRBV20-1	TRBJ2-7	SARGGAGGTEQY
TRBV20-1	TRBJ2-3	SAIEDTQY
TRBV6-1	TRBJ2-1	ASSEVDRVYYNEQF
TRBV5-1	TRBJ1-2	ASSPGAGPGYT
TRBV5-1	TRBJ2-1	ASSSRAQMAYNEQF
TRBV4-1	TRBJ2-5	ASSQLAGSKETQY
TRBV5-1	TRBJ2-7	ASSSEGIEY
TRBV29-1	TRBJ2-5	SVARGIETQY
TRBV5-1	TRBJ2-5	ASSLLATQETQY
TRBV7-3	TRBJ2-3	ASSSGQITDTQY
TRBV20-1	TRBJ2-3	SARDRGGGDSDTQY
TRBV20-1	TRBJ1-2	SAPTAWDYGYT
TRBV6-2/TRBV6-3	TRBJ1-1	ASSDMNTEAF
TRBV7-9	TRBJ2-5	ASSLDRPSGAQY
TRBV20-1	TRBJ1-1	SARDSGAPSTEAF
TRBV7-8	TRBJ1-2	ASSRDSLNYGYT
TRBV7-3	TRBJ2-3	ASSSSRLDTQY
TRBV19	TRBJ1-2	ASSARRDGPYGYT
TRBV15	TRBJ2-5	ATSRDRVRETQY
TRBV29-1	TRBJ1-2	SAPDSLVNYGYT
TRBV3-1	TRBJ1-3	ASSQTRGAGNTIY
TRBV24-1	TRBJ1-1	ATRGGGYTEAF
TRBV5-4	TRBJ2-1	ASSLARAGGSNEQF
TRBV7-2	TRBJ1-2	ASSLGTGDYGYT
TRBV20-1	TRBJ1-2	SARDREGRNYGYT
TRBV5-1	TRBJ1-1	ASSLVGYTEAF
TRBV7-3	TRBJ2-4	ASSLAPGGGAQNIQY
TRBV6-5	TRBJ1-4	ASSSRDFNDEKLF
TRBV6-5	TRBJ1-2	ASSYSPGPTNYGYT
TRBV7-3	TRBJ1-1	ASSRGINTEAF
TRBV25-1	TRBJ2-3	ASSELLQGSDTQY
TRBV7-8	TRBJ2-1	ASSLEAAVSQF
TRBV2	TRBJ2-3	ASSDQIGADTQY
TRBV18	TRBJ1-5	ASSPQGASNQPQH
TRBV20-1	TRBJ2-3	SARDQLAANPHYTDTQY
TRBV7-9	TRBJ1-1	ASSRTGTEAF
TRBV6-1	TRBJ2-1	ASSEAGLAGAMWQF
TRBV25-1	TRBJ1-1	ASSELGVNTEAF
TRBV7-9	TRBJ2-7	ASSLGIGRGGYEQY
TRBV20-1	TRBJ1-1	SATQSLNTEAF
TRBV29-1	TRBJ2-7	SVNDRGPPYEQY
TRBV4-2	TRBJ2-6	ASSQEGSGGFSGANVLT
TRBV12-3/TRBV12-4	TRBJ2-5	DSSPSIVQETQY
TRBV3-1	TRBJ2-1	ASSQHTWKQL
TRBV30	TRBJ1-5	AWSVLTGDQPQH
TRBV9	TRBJ2-2	ASSVTSAYTGELF
TRBV2	TRBJ2-3	ASSALARLVTDTQY